The subject of this entry is one T cell receptor beta chain. The antigen remains undetermined. TCRdb re-called the 5' RACE reads; every CDR3 protein appears as one record, without DNA. This repertoire comprises some 300,000 distinct CDR3 sequences; its ten largest clones make up 5.6%. The CDR3 has 17 residues. The data are from a study of monozygotic twins with inflammatory bowel disease. Overall study findings and caveats: Telling different T cell subtypes apart from each other was not possible.

The authors isolated total RNA from whole blood without sorting T cells. Specimen: blood. The sequence was obtained from a human donor with ulcerative colitis or Crohn's disease, or a healthy co-twin of an affected twin (not recorded which). The chain joins TRBV12-3 or TRBV12-4 to TRBJ2-1; as DNA is missing, the TRBD1 call by TCRdb cannot be tested. CDR3: CASSSRRGASSYNEQFF.